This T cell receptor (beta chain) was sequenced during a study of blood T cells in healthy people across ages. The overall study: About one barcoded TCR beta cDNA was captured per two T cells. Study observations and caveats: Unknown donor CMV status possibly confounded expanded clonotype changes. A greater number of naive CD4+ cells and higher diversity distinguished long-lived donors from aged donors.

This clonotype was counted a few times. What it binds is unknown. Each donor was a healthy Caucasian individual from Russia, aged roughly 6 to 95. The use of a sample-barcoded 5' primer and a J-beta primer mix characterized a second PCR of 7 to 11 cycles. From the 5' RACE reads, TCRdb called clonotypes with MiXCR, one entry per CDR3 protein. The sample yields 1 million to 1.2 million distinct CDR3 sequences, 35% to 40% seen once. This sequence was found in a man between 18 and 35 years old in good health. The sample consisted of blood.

CDR3: CASSYSSGGTDETSTDTQYF. Written as DNA, the CDR3 is TGTGCCAGCAGTTACTCGAGCGGGGGGACCGACGAAACAAGCACAGATACGCAGTATTTT. This chain connects TRBV6-2 or TRBV6-3 to TRBJ2-3; 9 positions agree with TRBD2. J lost 0 bases, V lost 0 bases, and 13 bases had no gene match. The germline V gene has CDR1 MNHEY and CDR2 SVGEGT. The CDR3 has 20 residues.